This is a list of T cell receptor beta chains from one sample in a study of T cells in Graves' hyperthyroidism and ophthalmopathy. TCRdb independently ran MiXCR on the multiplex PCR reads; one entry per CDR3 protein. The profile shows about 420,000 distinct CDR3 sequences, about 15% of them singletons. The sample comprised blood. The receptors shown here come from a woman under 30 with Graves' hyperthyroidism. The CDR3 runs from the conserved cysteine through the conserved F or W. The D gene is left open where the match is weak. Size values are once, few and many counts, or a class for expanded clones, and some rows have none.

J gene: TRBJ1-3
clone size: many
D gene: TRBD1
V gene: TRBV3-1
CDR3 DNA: TGTGCCAGCAGCTCGCCGGGACAGGATCGTGGAAACACCATATATTTT
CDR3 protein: CASSSPGQDRGNTIYF

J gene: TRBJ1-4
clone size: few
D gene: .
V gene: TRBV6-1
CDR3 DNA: TGTGCCAGCAGTGAAGGAGGGGTGATTAATGAAAAACTGTTTTTT
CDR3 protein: CASSEGGVINEKLFF

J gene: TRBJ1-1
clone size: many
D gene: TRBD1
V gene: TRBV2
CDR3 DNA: TGTGCCAGCATCACCTCCCCGGGACAGGCATCGGAAGCTTTCTTT
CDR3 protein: CASITSPGQASEAFF

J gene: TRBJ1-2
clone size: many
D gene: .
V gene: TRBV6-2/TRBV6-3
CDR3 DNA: TGTGCCAGCAGTTACTTCCCCGCAGGAACATATGGCTACACCTTC
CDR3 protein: CASSYFPAGTYGYTF

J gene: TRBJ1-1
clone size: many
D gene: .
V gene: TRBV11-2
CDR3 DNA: TGTGCCAGCACTTTATCGATGGGGACTGAAGCTTTCTTT
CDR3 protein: CASTLSMGTEAFF

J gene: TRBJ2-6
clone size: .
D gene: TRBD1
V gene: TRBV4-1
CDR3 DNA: TGCGCCAGCAGCCAAGACTGGGTTGGACAGGGGGCACCTGGGGCCAACGTCCTGACTTTC
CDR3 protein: CASSQDWVGQGAPGANVLTF

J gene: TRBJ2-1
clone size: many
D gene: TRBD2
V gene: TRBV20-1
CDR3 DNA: TGCAGTGCTAGAGATTGGCTAGCGGGAAGTCATGAGCAGTTCTTC
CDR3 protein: CSARDWLAGSHEQFF

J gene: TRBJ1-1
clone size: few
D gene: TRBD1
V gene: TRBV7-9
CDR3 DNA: TGTGCCAGTCTGACAGGGGACGTCGGGGCTTTCTTT
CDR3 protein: CASLTGDVGAFF

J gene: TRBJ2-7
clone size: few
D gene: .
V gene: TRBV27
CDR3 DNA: TGTGCCAGCAGTTTATCCCTGACGACGGCCTACGAGCAGTACTTC
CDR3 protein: CASSLSLTTAYEQYF

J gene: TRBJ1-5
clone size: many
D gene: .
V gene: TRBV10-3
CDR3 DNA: TGTGCCATCAGTGATTTTAAAGGGGACAATCAGCCCCAGCATTTT
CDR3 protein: CAISDFKGDNQPQHF

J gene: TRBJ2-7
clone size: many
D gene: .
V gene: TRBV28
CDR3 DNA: TGTGCCAGCAGTGCCCCGGACAGCTCCTACGAGCAGTACTTC
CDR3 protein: CASSAPDSSYEQYF

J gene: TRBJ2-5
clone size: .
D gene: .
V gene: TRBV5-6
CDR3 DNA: TGTGCCAGCAGCCTGACCGGGGTACCGTGGGAGATCCAGTACTTC
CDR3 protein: CASSLTGVPWEIQYF

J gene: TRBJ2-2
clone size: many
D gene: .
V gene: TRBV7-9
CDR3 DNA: TGTGCCAGCAGCTTAGGGCTGAACACCGGGGAGCTGTTTTTT
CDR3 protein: CASSLGLNTGELFF

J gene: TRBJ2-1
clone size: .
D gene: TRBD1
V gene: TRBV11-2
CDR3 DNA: TGTGCCAGCATCAGTCCCGGGACAGGGAACAATGAGCAGTTCTTC
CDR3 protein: CASISPGTGNNEQFF

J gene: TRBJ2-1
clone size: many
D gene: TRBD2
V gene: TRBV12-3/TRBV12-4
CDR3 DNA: TGTGCCAGCAGTCCAACTAGCGGGGGGAGCTCCTACAATGAGCAGTTCTTC
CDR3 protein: CASSPTSGGSSYNEQFF

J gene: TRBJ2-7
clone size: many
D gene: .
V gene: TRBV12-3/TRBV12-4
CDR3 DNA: TGTGCCAGCAGTCCTAACATCAACGAGCAGTACTTC
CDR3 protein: CASSPNINEQYF

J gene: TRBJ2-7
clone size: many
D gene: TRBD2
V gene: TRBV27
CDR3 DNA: TGTGCCAGCAGTTCCCCGGGACTAGCGACATACGAGCAGTACTTC
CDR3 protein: CASSSPGLATYEQYF

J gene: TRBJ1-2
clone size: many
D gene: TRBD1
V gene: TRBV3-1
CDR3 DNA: TGTGCCAGCAGCCTCGGACAGGGGGGGAGTGGCTACACCTTC
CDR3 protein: CASSLGQGGSGYTF

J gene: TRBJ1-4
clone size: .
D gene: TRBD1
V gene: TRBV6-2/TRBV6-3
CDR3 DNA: TGTGCCAGCAGTCGACAGGGGGGTCTCGTTTTGGATGAAAAACTGTTTTTT
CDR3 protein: CASSRQGGLVLDEKLFF

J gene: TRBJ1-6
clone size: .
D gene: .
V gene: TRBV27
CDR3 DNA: TGTGCCAGCAGTTTCAGGGTTGTTGATTCACCCCTCCACTTT
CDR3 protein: CASSFRVVDSPLHF

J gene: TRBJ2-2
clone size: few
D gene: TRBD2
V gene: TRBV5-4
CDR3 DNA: TGTGCCAGCAGCCAAGGCCTAGCGGGAGGGCCCGACACCGGGGAGCTGTTTTTT
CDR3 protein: CASSQGLAGGPDTGELFF